Listed here are 27 T cell receptor beta chains from one sample, sequenced in a study of Ad26.COV2.S vaccination and SARS-CoV-2 variants. TCRdb's table, derived via immunoSEQ multiplex PCR, lists solely in-frame clones and lacks some. This repertoire shows about 400,000 clones, about four fifths found once; its top ten account for about 7.1%. Treatment defined: roughly 20 received Ad26.COV2.S at low or high dose, single or two shots; five or six received placebo; per-sample allocation not given. Sample collection was performed on day 63 after the first vaccine or placebo injection. The material was peripheral blood, obtained in a trial of Ad26.COV2.S vaccine versus placebo. Receptors were obtained from a person between 18 and 60 years old who received the Ad26.COV2.S COVID-19 vaccine or a placebo.

The chain employs TRBV9 and TRBJ2-3; 8 bases agree with TRBD1. The CDR3 extends over 15 amino acids. Germline trimming cut 4 bases from V and 7 bases from J; bases unmatched to any gene: 11. Per the germline V gene, CDR1 is SGDLS and CDR2 is YYNGEE. CDR3 sequence: CASSRQGKGGYTQYF. In DNA form, the CDR3 reads TGTGCCAGCAGCCGACAGGGGAAAGGGGGCTATACGCAGTATTTT. Together with reference TRBV9 and TRBJ2-3, the CDR3 gives the full variable domain: DSGVTQTPKHLITATGQRVTLRCSPRSGDLSVYWYQQSLDQGLQFLIQYYNGEERAKGNILERFSAQQFPDLHSELNLSSLELGDSALYFCASSRQGKGGYTQYFGPGTRLTVL.

This chain connects TRBV15 to TRBJ2-7; 13 nucleotides align to TRBD2. CDR3 length equals 15 residues. V lost 3 bases and J lost 4; bases outside the gene matches: 3. The germline V gene encodes CDR1 LNHNV and CDR2 YYDKDF (reference sequence). DNA of the CDR3: TGTGCCACCAGCAGCCTACTAGCGGGAGGGTACGAGCAGTACTTC. This encodes CATSSLLAGGYEQYF. The whole variable domain, remainder taken from reference TRBV15 and TRBJ2-7, is DAMVIQNPRYQVTQFGKPVTLSCSQTLNHNVMYWYQQKSSQAPKLLFHYYDKDFNNEADTPDNFQSRRPNTSFCFLDIRSPGLGDTAMYLCATSSLLAGGYEQYFGPGTRLTVT.

CDR3 in DNA: TGTGCCAGTAGTATTAGGAGACAGGGTGGCGATACGCAGTATTTT. This codes for CASSIRRQGGDTQYF. The chain joins TRBV19 to TRBJ2-3; 7 nucleotides line up with TRBD1. Germline CDR1 reads LNHDA; CDR2 reads SQIVND (reference sequence). V shed 3 bases and J 6 bases; nucleotides not matched to a gene: 9. There are 15 residues in the CDR3.

This clone was picked up one time. The J gene is TRBJ2-1, the V gene TRBV9; D is uncertain. Trimming took 3 bases from V and 0 from J, leaving 13 bases between them. The CDR3 length is 16 residues. Germline values: CDR1 SGDLS, CDR2 YYNGEE. CDR3 nucleotides: TGTGCCAGCAGCGAGGGCGGAGTAAGCTCCTACAATGAGCAGTTCTTC. It specifies CASSEGGVSSYNEQFF.

V is TRBV7-2 and J is TRBJ2-3; 8 bases map to TRBD2. CDR3 size: 15 residues. V shed 3 bases and J 2 bases; nucleotides not matched to a gene: 4. The V gene's germline CDR1 is SGHTA and CDR2 FQGNSA. The CDR3 spells CASSFQRGPTDTQYF. In nucleotides, the CDR3 is TGTGCCAGCAGCTTTCAGCGGGGGCCCACAGATACGCAGTATTTT.

This clone turned up a few times. The chain employs TRBV7-3 and TRBJ2-1; TRBD2 aligns across 9 bases. Trimming removed 2 bases from V and 7 bases from J; junction bases left unmatched: 9. The CDR3 covers 16 residues. Germline lookup yields CDR1 SGHTA and CDR2 FQGTGA. The DNA of the CDR3 is TGTGCCAGCAGCTTATCACCTAGCGGGGTCGAGAATGAGCAGTTCTTC. Translated, it gives CASSLSPSGVENEQFF.

The rearrangement joins TRBV5-1 to TRBJ2-2; no clear D gene. Looked up from germline, CDR1 is SGHRS and CDR2 is YFSETQ. V lost 0 bases and J lost 6, with 9 bases in between. The CDR3 sequence is 14 residues long. The CDR3: CASSLEGAAGELFF. CDR3 in DNA: TGCGCCAGCAGCTTGGAAGGAGCTGCCGGGGAGCTGTTTTTT.

V is TRBV4-2 and J is TRBJ2-7; 8 positions agree with TRBD1. V shed 6 bases and J 6 bases; nucleotides not matched to a gene: 10. This CDR3 contains 14 residues. Germline-derived CDR1 and CDR2 are LGHNA and YNFKEQ. CDR3 in DNA: TGTGCCAGCAGTGGCCGGGACAGGCCTGGCGAGCAGTACTTC. Protein product: CASSGRDRPGEQYF.

With respect to this clone: Other DNA sequences of this sample code for an identical CDR3. The gene calls are TRBV18 and TRBJ1-3; D uncertain. The CDR3 is 12 amino acids. The ends were cut back, 1 base at V and 4 bases at J, with 2 bases in the middle. CDR1 is KGHSH, CDR2 LQKENI, per germline. The CDR3 bases are TGTGCCAGCTCACCACGCGGAAACACCATATATTTT. This codes for CASSPRGNTIYF.

The chain employs TRBV19 and TRBJ1-1; the D is unclear. The V gene lost 3 bases and the J gene lost 3 bases, with 14 bases spanning the gap. The CDR3 sequence is 15 residues long. Germline V gives CDR1 LNHDA, CDR2 SQIVND (reference sequence). In DNA form, the CDR3 reads TGTGCCAGTAGTATTTTTTTCGGGAGGCACACTGAAGCTTTCTTT. This encodes CASSIFFGRHTEAFF.

CDR3 bases: TGTGCCAGCAACCCGACAGGGCATAATGAAAAACTGTTTTTT. Its protein product is CASNPTGHNEKLFF. V is TRBV6-5 and J is TRBJ1-4; 7 bases fit TRBD1. This CDR3 has 14 residues. From germline, CDR1 is MNHEY and CDR2 SVGAGI. With V trimmed by 7 bases and J by 4 bases, 6 bases remained unmatched.

The chain combines TRBV10-3 with TRBJ2-3; 8 bases line up with TRBD2. This CDR3 has 15 residues. V lost 7 bases, J lost 0 bases, and 6 bases stayed unmatched. The germline V gene encodes CDR1 ENHRY and CDR2 SYGVKD. DNA of the CDR3: TGTGCCATCACCGAACTAGCGGCTAGCACAGATACGCAGTATTTT. Residues: CAITELAASTDTQYF.

This sequence joins TRBV2 and TRBJ1-5; 7 positions match TRBD1. This CDR3 is 16 amino acids long. The junction had 5 bases not matched to a gene; V was cut back by 1 base and J by 2 bases. From germline, CDR1 is SNHLY and CDR2 FYNNEI. CDR3 loop: CASSEVGRGGNQPQHF. CDR3 coding DNA: TGTGCCAGCAGTGAAGTTGGCAGGGGGGGCAATCAGCCCCAGCATTTT.

There are a few counts of this clone. V usage is TRBV25-1 and J usage is TRBJ2-1; 10 nucleotides match TRBD1. The CDR3 is made up of 17 amino acids. J lost 10 bases, V lost 4 bases, and 16 bases had no gene match. Per germline, CDR1 MGHDK and CDR2 SYGVNS. The CDR3, as DNA: TGTGCCAGCAGTGTCCCCAAGGGGACAGGGGCAGTCTGGGAGCAGTTCTTC. Translation gives CASSVPKGTGAVWEQFF.

V gene TRBV6-4 combines with J gene TRBJ2-3, with D unresolved. This CDR3 comprises 13 residues. V shed 4 bases and J shed 0 bases, with 5 bases lying between them. Germline V gene data show CDR1 as MRHNA and CDR2 as SNTAGT. CDR3: CASSVESTDTQYF. For the CDR3, the DNA is TGTGCCAGCAGTGTGGAAAGCACAGATACGCAGTATTTT.

This clone was observed a single time. This chain joins TRBV7-2 and TRBJ2-7; unclear D gene. The V gene's germline CDR1 is SGHTA and CDR2 FQGNSA. The CDR3 runs to 11 residues. The V end lost 1 base, the J end lost 4 bases, and 2 bases lay between the germline ends. This CDR3 is CASSLVYEQYF. CDR3 sequence (DNA): TGTGCCAGCAGCTTAGTGTACGAGCAGTACTTC.

A word on this clone: This may stem from a read error, because a much larger clone lies one nucleotide away. This sample also contains other DNA sequences that code for the same CDR3. This chain joins TRBV3-1 (or the pseudogene TRBV3-2) and TRBJ2-3; D remains unclear. V dropped 4 bases and J dropped 0 bases, with 2 bases sitting between them. CDR1 is LGHDT, CDR2 YNNKEL, per germline (reference sequence). The CDR3 contains 12 residues. The CDR3 sequence: CASSLSTDTQYF. In DNA, the CDR3 is TGTGCCAGCAGCCTCAGCACAGATACGCAGTATTTT.

This chain uses TRBV5-1 with TRBJ1-1; D is possibly TRBD1 (5 bases). Germline CDR1 is SGHRS and CDR2 is YFSETQ. The CDR3 extends over 13 amino acids. V lost 2 bases to trimming and J lost 5 bases, with 10 bases between them. Here the CDR3 DNA reads TGCGCCAGCAGCTTTCAGGGTGGGACTGAAGCTTTCTTT. It codes for CASSFQGGTEAFF.

The chain is built from TRBV10-3 and TRBJ2-2; 14 bases agree with TRBD2. After removal of 6 bases from V and 1 base from J, the junction contained 4 bases not matched to a gene. Germline loops: CDR1 ENHRY, CDR2 SYGVKD. The CDR3 contains 17 residues. The CDR3 DNA follows: TGTGCCATCAGATTGGGACTAGCGGGGGAGAACACCGGGGAGCTGTTTTTT. It yields the protein CAIRLGLAGENTGELFF.

This clone has a single count. The same CDR3 also results from other DNA sequences found in this sample. The chain joins TRBV12-3 or TRBV12-4 to TRBJ2-3, with D unresolved. V gave up 3 bases and J gave up 2 bases, with 3 bases separating them. The CDR3 sequence is 12 residues long. CDR3 bases: TGTGCCAGCAGTTTGGACACAGATACGCAGTATTTT. This gives the protein CASSLDTDTQYF.

J is TRBJ2-4 and V is TRBV11-3; a weak D match, TRBD2 (6 bases). Trimming cost V 4 bases and J 8 bases, with 18 bases left between them. The CDR3 has 15 amino acids. Per germline, CDR1 SGHNT and CDR2 YENEEA. Written as DNA, the CDR3 is TGTGCCAGCAGCTCGCCCCTAGCGATGGGGGACATTCAGTACTTC. It specifies CASSSPLAMGDIQYF.

The V and J genes are TRBV9 and TRBJ2-7; D is perhaps TRBD1 or TRBD2 (5 bases each). The CDR3 length is 12 residues. Germline V lookup: CDR1 SGDLS, CDR2 YYNGEE. V was trimmed by 4 bases and J by 5 bases, leaving 10 bases between them. CDR3 in amino acids: CASSRDPNEQYF. CDR3 sequence (DNA): TGTGCCAGCAGCCGGGACCCCAACGAGCAGTACTTC. Based on the CDR3 plus reference TRBV9 and TRBJ2-7, the full variable domain is DSGVTQTPKHLITATGQRVTLRCSPRSGDLSVYWYQQSLDQGLQFLIQYYNGEERAKGNILERFSAQQFPDLHSELNLSSLELGDSALYFCASSRDPNEQYFGPGTRLTVT.

This clone was seen a handful of times. V and J are TRBV5-5 and TRBJ1-2; D uncertain. This CDR3 is 13 amino acids long. With 0 bases removed from V and 4 bases from J, the gap between germline ends came to 7 bases. Germline CDR1 is SGHKS and CDR2 is YYEKEE (reference sequence). The CDR3 region is CASSLAAFYGYTF. The CDR3 DNA reads TGTGCCAGCAGCTTGGCAGCTTTCTATGGCTACACCTTC.

This clone has just one count. The chain employs TRBV24-1 and TRBJ2-2; D unclear. Germline V gives CDR1 KGHDR, CDR2 SFDVKD. This CDR3 is built from 13 residues. Trimming took 1 base from V and 8 from J, leaving 7 bases between them. Here the CDR3 DNA reads TGTGCCACCAGTGATTTCGCGTTTGGGGAGCTGTTTTTT. As protein: CATSDFAFGELFF.

The gene calls are TRBV2 and TRBJ1-2, with a tentative D call TRBD1 (5 bases). Deletions cut 2 bases from V and 8 bases from J, with 12 bases between. The germline V gene has CDR1 SNHLY and CDR2 FYNNEI. The CDR3 runs 13 residues. The CDR3 region is CASSERTGHGYTF. CDR3 coding DNA: TGTGCCAGCAGTGAAAGAACAGGACACGGCTACACCTTC.

V is TRBV3-1 (or the pseudogene TRBV3-2) and J is TRBJ2-7; the D is unclear. V was shortened by 4 bases and J by 3 bases, with 22 bases between the two germline ends. Germline values: CDR1 LGHDT, CDR2 YNNKEL (reference sequence). The CDR3 contains 17 residues. The CDR3: CASSRLYGVRTIYEQYF. In nucleotides, the CDR3 is TGTGCCAGCAGCCGGCTTTACGGCGTCAGGACCATCTACGAGCAGTACTTC.

This chain's CDR3 is CASSLEGTPFPHEQYF. CDR3 DNA: TGTGCCAGCAGCTTAGAAGGGACCCCATTCCCCCACGAGCAGTACTTC. The V and J genes are TRBV11-2 and TRBJ2-7; possibly TRBD1 or TRBD2 for D (5 bases each). Between the trimmed V and J ends, which lost 0 bases and 5 bases, there was a span of 17 bases. Germline lookup yields CDR1 SGHAT and CDR2 FQNNGV. This CDR3 spans 16 amino acids.